This T cell receptor (beta chain) originates from a study of T cells in women clearing cervical HPV infection (dated by TCRdb to 2017 to 2018). About the investigation overall: Cases were 20 to 25 women with histologically confirmed HPV16-related CIN3 or worse, including a couple of invasive cancers. Five blinded duplicates per group were added as quality controls, giving 60 or so samples: 50 or so participants and around ten replicates. The 25 controls were women who cleared a single incident HPV16 infection within 12 months without developing precancer or cancer. Median age was approximately 36 years in cases versus around 40 in controls, and baseline characteristics did not differ significantly. Cases were matched to controls by age within five years and by the year the sample was collected. For cases, the median interval between lesion detection and blood sampling was about 150 days, with an interquartile range of roughly 85 to 210 days. Case blood was taken at the visit when the lesion was first identified, whereas control blood was taken when infection was no longer detected. In the parent cohort, some 10,000 women aged 18 or older were enrolled in Guanacaste, Costa Rica, during about 1992 to 1995 and were followed for more than 6 years. An exploratory proof-of-principle case-control study, nested within the Guanacaste HPV Natural History Study in Costa Rica, was conducted to compare TCR repertoires across cervical HPV16 outcomes. Since only a few of the women had HLA typing available, the possibility that HLA type was acting as a confounder could not be ruled out.

Broader findings and caveats from the paper: Across sequencing depths, CIN3+ cases showed significantly higher TCR repertoire richness than controls, but evenness did not differ between the groups. The cross-sectional design could not show whether associations preceded infection or resulted from it; effector/memory subsets and HPV-specific T cells were not isolated. T-cell numbers per sample were unknown, so richness differences could reflect varying T-cell content rather than repertoire biology. TRBV6-7 relative abundance was lower in cases than in controls (about 0.099% versus 0.16%; Bonferroni P = 0.0008). Random forest classifiers that combined richness and V gene abundances separated cases from controls with an estimated AUC of less than 0.85.

Note on this clone: It lacks a known antigen. From the germline J gene comes the end of the CDR3, since the read stops 3 residues before it.

The CDR3 goes from the cysteine to the phenylalanine over 15 residues. Only the CDR3 bases that were read are kept: 36 of them, in frame from base 1. CDR1 and CDR2 were assigned from the germline V gene (reference sequence) as LNHDA and SQIVND. The trim is 5 bases for V and 4 bases for J, with a gap of 17 bases between the germline ends. Every participant had a single incident cervical HPV16 infection, and women with prevalent HPV16 infections were excluded. Cervical HPV DNA was detected with MY09/MY11 PCR, and genotyping was done by dot-blot hybridization. Fifteen mL of heparinized blood were centrifuged, and the buffy coat was split into aliquots, frozen at -30 degrees C, and then kept at -80 degrees C. Genomic DNA was extracted from buffy coat specimens using QIAGEN kits. TCR beta CDR3 regions were amplified by multiplex PCR using the immunoSEQ assay from an average of approximately 1,200 ng genomic DNA per sample. To correct primer bias, the assay used a complete synthetic TCR repertoire to set an amplification baseline. The amplicons were sequenced on the Illumina platform. Concerning the study's data processing: Sequences were error-corrected by clustering with frequency ratios and a modified nearest-neighbor algorithm, then analyzed in the immunoSEQ Analyzer with IMGT gene definitions. At each rarefaction depth, TCR richness and evenness were averaged across 20 rarefaction repeats, and any sample with fewer sequences than the depth was left out. Wilcoxon rank sum tests with FDR correction were used to compare relative abundances of V, D and J genes between the groups. For the blinded duplicates, the intraclass correlation was approximately 96% for TCR richness and averaged around 81% across some 66 gene segments. The table comes from immuneACCESS by way of TCRdb, which keeps in-frame sequences with V and J called. Part of the clones is missing from these tables; in studies checked, under half for an unresolved V gene and the rest for unknown reasons. Clonal size and the V and J genes are those of that table, whereas D and trimming came from the DNA. The record for this sample contains more than 45,000 clones. In total, the top ten clones hold roughly 1.6% of the sample.

The TCR originated in a woman between 18 and 75 years old with a cervical HPV16 infection that either progressed to CIN3+ or cleared (not recorded which). The source material was blood buffy coat. Recombination linked TRBV19 to TRBJ1-1, with TRBD1 perhaps the D gene, on 5 matching bases. The CDR3 bases that were read are TGTGCCAGTAGTTCAAACAGGCTCGGTGGCACTGAA. It is translated as CASSSNRLGGTE. The CDR3, in full, reads CASSSNRLGGTEAFF.